Presented here are 32 T cell receptor beta chains from one specimen sequenced in a study of cytotoxic CD8 clonotypes in ibrutinib-treated CLL. Sequencing used immunoSEQ multiplex PCR; TCRdb keeps in-frame clones, though not all of them. The table records 150,000 to 200,000 clones, nearly 90% of them present only once. Material: PBMCs, obtained at disease progression, from a patient treated with ibrutinib. The receptors here all came from a human donor with chronic lymphocytic leukemia.

V is TRBV6-1 and J is TRBJ2-3; D call uncertain. Between the trimmed V and J ends, which lost 2 bases and 3 bases, there was a span of 15 bases. Germline lookup yields CDR1 MNHNS and CDR2 SASEGT. This CDR3 spans 16 amino acids. CDR3 sequence: CASSEMFGVGTDTQYF. The CDR3 DNA follows: TGTGCCAGCAGTGAAATGTTTGGGGTGGGGACAGATACGCAGTATTTT.

V usage is TRBV19 and J usage is TRBJ1-5; possibly TRBD1 for D (5 bases). CDR1 LNHDA and CDR2 SQIVND come from the germline V gene (reference sequence). Trimming pared 6 bases from V and 0 bases from J, leaving 6 bases between. This CDR3 contains 13 residues. The CDR3 region is CASRGDSNQPQHF. Here the CDR3 DNA reads TGTGCCAGTAGAGGGGATAGCAATCAGCCCCAGCATTTT.

This chain links TRBV7-2 with TRBJ2-7; 9 nucleotides align to TRBD2. CDR1 SGHTA and CDR2 FQGNSA come from the germline V gene. The CDR3 runs to 14 residues. Trimming removed 1 base from V and 5 bases from J; junction bases left unmatched: 3. The chain's CDR3 is CASSLGTSVDEQYF. The CDR3 DNA reads TGTGCCAGCAGCTTAGGGACTAGCGTGGACGAGCAGTACTTC.

This clone has just one count. The J gene is TRBJ2-1, the V gene TRBV7-2, with 10 bases that match TRBD2. The germline V gene encodes CDR1 SGHTA and CDR2 FQGNSA. This CDR3 spans 13 amino acids. The V gene end was trimmed by 4 bases and the J gene end by 15 bases; junction bases not matched to a gene: 9. The CDR3 region is CASSYLSSGRAFF. In DNA, the CDR3 is TGTGCCAGCAGCTACCTATCTAGCGGGAGAGCGTTCTTC. The variable domain in full, with the rest retrieved from reference TRBV7-2 and TRBJ2-1, is GAGVSQSPSNKVTEKGKDVELRCDPISGHTALYWYRQSLGQGLEFLIYFQGNSAPDKSGLPSDRFSAERTGGSVSTLTIQRTQQEDSAVYLCASSYLSSGRAFFGPGTRLTVL.

The chain combines TRBV6-5 with TRBJ1-1; D gene unclear. Looked up from germline, CDR1 is MNHEY and CDR2 is SVGAGI. The CDR3 extends over 16 amino acids. The V and J ends lost 4 bases and 3 bases respectively, with 18 bases between them. CDR3 coding DNA: TGTGCCAGCAGTTTCCAGTTGGCGGTCACGGACACTGAAGCTTTCTTT. Its translation is CASSFQLAVTDTEAFF.

A single count supports this clone. J is TRBJ2-1 and V is TRBV19; the D gene is possibly TRBD2 (6 bases). The CDR3 extends over 16 amino acids. V was cut by 4 bases and J by 4 bases, with 17 bases left in between. CDR1 is LNHDA, CDR2 SQIVND, per germline (reference sequence). The CDR3 coding sequence is TGTGCCAGTAGTAGGGGTAATAGCGGTTCTTACAATGAGCAGTTCTTC. Protein product: CASSRGNSGSYNEQFF.

The chain uses TRBV7-2 and TRBJ2-3, with 8 bases identical to TRBD2. The germline gives CDR1 SGHTA, CDR2 FQGNSA. The CDR3 is 14 residues long. The V and J ends lost 5 bases and 5 bases, in that order; junction bases with no gene match: 6. CDR3 in amino acids: CASSNGLAVDTQYF. In DNA form, the CDR3 reads TGTGCCAGCAGCAACGGACTAGCAGTAGATACGCAGTATTTT.

The genes are TRBV27 and TRBJ2-7, with D possibly being TRBD1 or TRBD2 (5 bases each). Germline loops: CDR1 MNHEY, CDR2 SMNVEV (reference sequence). This CDR3 contains 15 residues. Trimming took off 0 bases at V and 7 bases at J, with 16 bases between the two ends. The CDR3 region is CASSLSRPGPGEQYF. Here the CDR3 DNA reads TGTGCCAGCAGTTTATCGAGACCAGGGCCGGGGGAGCAGTACTTC.

This clone has only one observation. The chain has TRBV2 and TRBJ1-5; no firm D call. This CDR3 region has 13 residues. Germline V gene data show CDR1 as SNHLY and CDR2 as FYNNEI. Trimming pared 1 base from V and 2 bases from J, leaving 3 bases between. Written as DNA, the CDR3 is TGTGCCAGCAGTGAAGGGCGCAATCAGCCCCAGCATTTT. Its protein is CASSEGRNQPQHF.

The chain has TRBV10-3 and TRBJ2-7; TRBD2 agrees at 8 bases. This CDR3 has 15 residues. V was clipped by 3 bases and J by 0 bases; unmatched bases: 4. Germline V gene data show CDR1 as ENHRY and CDR2 as SYGVKD. The CDR3 nucleotides read TGTGCCATCAGTGAATCTAGCGGGTCCTCCTACGAGCAGTACTTC. Residues: CAISESSGSSYEQYF.

In this sample, this clone turned up once. This chain links TRBV7-3 with TRBJ2-3, with D maybe TRBD2 (6 bases). CDR1 is SGHTA and CDR2 is FQGTGA in the germline V gene. The V end lost 6 bases, the J end lost 3 bases, and 16 bases lay between the germline ends. This CDR3 spans 15 amino acids. The CDR3 nucleotides read TGTGCCAGCAGGGCTCGTGGCGGGATAACAGATACGCAGTATTTT. It yields the protein CASRARGGITDTQYF.

The rearrangement uses TRBV19 and TRBJ1-1; D not resolved. The CDR3 is made up of 15 amino acids. CDR1 is LNHDA, CDR2 SQIVND, per germline (reference sequence). V was shortened by 5 bases and J by 1 base, with 14 bases between the two germline ends. CDR3 loop: CASSARTRKNTEAFF. The CDR3 bases are TGTGCCAGTAGTGCCCGGACTCGAAAGAACACTGAAGCTTTCTTT. Full variable domain (rest looked up from reference TRBV19 and TRBJ1-1): DGGITQSPKYLFRKEGQNVTLSCEQNLNHDAMYWYRQDPGQGLRLIYYSQIVNDFQKGDIAEGYSVSREKKESFPLTVTSAQKNPTAFYLCASSARTRKNTEAFFGQGTRLTVV.

The chain joins TRBV25-1 to TRBJ1-4, with D perhaps TRBD1 (5 bases). V lost 5 bases, J lost 6 bases, and 16 bases lay in between. CDR3 length: 15 residues. The V gene's germline CDR1 is MGHDK and CDR2 SYGVNS. This CDR3 is CASSQTGGPYEKLFF. The CDR3 region has the DNA TGTGCCAGCAGTCAAACAGGCGGCCCCTATGAAAAACTGTTTTTT.

The chain combines TRBV7-2 with TRBJ2-7, with 12 bases matching TRBD1. V shed 5 bases and J 6 bases; nucleotides not matched to a gene: 8. CDR3 length equals 15 residues. CDR1 SGHTA and CDR2 FQGNSA come from the germline V gene. CDR3 residues: CASSIPGQGAPEQYF. CDR3 coding DNA: TGTGCCAGCAGCATACCGGGACAGGGGGCGCCCGAGCAGTACTTC.

V is TRBV9 and J is TRBJ1-3; D call uncertain. Trimming removed 3 bases from V and 1 base from J, with 8 bases in between. This CDR3 has 14 residues. Germline V gene sequence: CDR1 SGDLS, CDR2 YYNGEE. CDR3 loop: CASSGGVSGNTIYF. The CDR3 DNA sequence: TGTGCCAGCAGCGGAGGAGTGTCTGGAAACACCATATATTTT.

The CDR3, as DNA: TGCGCCAGCAGCTTGGTTGGCGGCTCCTACAATGAGCAGTTCTTC. Translating gives CASSLVGGSYNEQFF. The genes are TRBV5-1 and TRBJ2-1; D is unresolved. V gave up 0 bases and J gave up 0 bases, with 7 bases separating them. The CDR3 length is 15 residues. Germline V lookup: CDR1 SGHRS, CDR2 YFSETQ.

The chain recombines TRBV19 with TRBJ2-7; the D gene is possibly TRBD1 (6 bases). CDR3 length: 15 amino acids. Trimming shortened V by 5 bases and J by 2 bases, and 16 bases separated the two germline ends. Germline V gene sequence: CDR1 LNHDA, CDR2 SQIVND (reference sequence). CDR3 bases: TGTGCCAGTAGTTGGAAAACAGGGTCAGCCTACGAGCAGTACTTC. Translation: CASSWKTGSAYEQYF.

This chain joins TRBV4-2 and TRBJ2-2; 7 bases match TRBD2. The junction had 7 bases not matched to a gene; V was cut back by 2 bases and J by 7 bases. The germline gives CDR1 LGHNA, CDR2 YNFKEQ. The CDR3 is 15 residues long. As DNA, the CDR3 is TGTGCCAGCAGCCAATTGGCAGGGAGGGTCGGGGAGCTGTTTTTT. Encoded protein: CASSQLAGRVGELFF.

This clone was found a few times. This chain uses TRBV6-1 with TRBJ2-6, with 8 bases lining up with TRBD1. V lost 4 bases and J lost 4; bases outside the gene matches: 0. CDR3 size: 14 residues. Germline CDR1 reads MNHNS; CDR2 reads SASEGT. CDR3 DNA sequence: TGTGCCAGCAGTGGACAGGGGGGGGCCAACGTCCTGACTTTC. Its protein product is CASSGQGGANVLTF.

This chain uses TRBV27 with TRBJ2-3; TRBD1 matches 10 bases. CDR1 and CDR2 (germline): MNHEY, SMNVEV (reference sequence). Trimming removed 5 bases from V and 7 bases from J; junction bases left unmatched: 6. This CDR3 is 14 amino acids long. The CDR3 protein is CASSPGQGLHTQYF. Written as DNA, the CDR3 is TGTGCCAGCAGTCCGGGACAGGGGTTACATACGCAGTATTTT.

The chain carries TRBV9 and TRBJ2-7; D gene unclear. The CDR3 spans 15 residues. Germline CDR1 SGDLS, CDR2 YYNGEE. V was trimmed by 0 bases and J by 0 bases, leaving 10 bases between them. CDR3 in amino acids: CASSVAPSPSYEQYF. The CDR3 nucleotides read TGTGCCAGCAGCGTAGCCCCCTCCCCCTCCTACGAGCAGTACTTC.

The chain uses TRBV19 and TRBJ1-1, with 12 bases matching TRBD1. The germline V gene has CDR1 LNHDA and CDR2 SQIVND (reference sequence). The V and J ends lost 6 bases and 5 bases, in that order; junction bases with no gene match: 16. This CDR3 has 18 amino acids. CDR3 sequence: CASRTSSGTGGVRTEAFF. The CDR3, as DNA: TGTGCCAGTAGGACGAGCTCCGGGACAGGGGGCGTACGGACTGAAGCTTTCTTT. Complete variable domain (other parts from reference TRBV19 and TRBJ1-1): DGGITQSPKYLFRKEGQNVTLSCEQNLNHDAMYWYRQDPGQGLRLIYYSQIVNDFQKGDIAEGYSVSREKKESFPLTVTSAQKNPTAFYLCASRTSSGTGGVRTEAFFGQGTRLTVV.

The chain carries TRBV15 and TRBJ2-5; 10 bases agree with TRBD1. The V gene end was trimmed by 3 bases and the J gene end by 4 bases; junction bases not matched to a gene: 2. CDR1 is LNHNV, CDR2 YYDKDF, per germline (reference sequence). This CDR3 has 14 residues. In DNA form, the CDR3 reads TGTGCCACCAGCAGGGACAGGGGGGGAGAGACCCAGTACTTC. The encoded protein is CATSRDRGGETQYF.

J is TRBJ1-1 and V is TRBV28; D remains unclear. Trimming stripped 7 bases from V and 10 bases from J, with 19 bases between. The germline gives CDR1 MDHEN, CDR2 SYDVKM. This CDR3 comprises 13 residues. The CDR3 DNA follows: TGTGCCAGCAAGGGTGTCATGGACCTGGGAGCTTTCTTT. Translating gives CASKGVMDLGAFF.

This chain links TRBV28 with TRBJ2-7, with D tentatively TRBD2 (5 bases). Germline CDR1 MDHEN, CDR2 SYDVKM. The CDR3 loop spans 15 amino acids. The germline V and J ends were trimmed by 2 bases and 0 bases, with 11 bases remaining between them. The CDR3 DNA reads TGTGCCAGCAGTTTAGGAGGTCACAGCTCCTACGAGCAGTACTTC. Translated, it gives CASSLGGHSSYEQYF.

The V call is TRBV5-8, the J call TRBJ2-1, with 9 bases identical to TRBD2. Germline-derived CDR1 and CDR2 are SGHTS and YDEGEE. This CDR3 is 15 amino acids long. V gave up 0 bases and J gave up 4 bases; unmatched junction bases: 2. The CDR3 region is CASSLGLAEYNEQFF. CDR3 nucleotides: TGTGCCAGCAGCTTGGGACTAGCGGAGTACAATGAGCAGTTCTTC.

This clone was detected once. The chain carries TRBV5-1 and TRBJ2-2; 8 bases match TRBD1. The CDR3 has 18 residues. The ends lost 3 bases at V and 3 bases at J; junction bases unmatched: 13. CDR1 is SGHRS, CDR2 YFSETQ, per germline. The DNA of the CDR3 is TGCGCCAGCAGCTCCCCGAGGCAGGGGGCCCTTTACACCGGGGAGCTGTTTTTT. Translated, it gives CASSSPRQGALYTGELFF. The whole variable domain, remainder taken from reference TRBV5-1 and TRBJ2-2, is KAGVTQTPRYLIKTRGQQVTLSCSPISGHRSVSWYQQTPGQGLQFLFEYFSETQRNKGNFPGRFSGRQFSNSRSEMNVSTLELGDSALYLCASSSPRQGALYTGELFFGEGSRLTVL.

The chain combines TRBV19 with TRBJ2-7, with D possibly being TRBD1 (6 bases). The CDR3 extends over 15 amino acids. Trimming stripped 7 bases from V and 3 bases from J, with 19 bases between. Germline CDR1 LNHDA, CDR2 SQIVND (reference sequence). The CDR3 sequence: CASTGMGRDNYEQYF. DNA for the CDR3: TGTGCCAGTACGGGGATGGGACGGGACAACTACGAGCAGTACTTC.

The chain recombines TRBV19 with TRBJ2-6; D uncertain. The length of the CDR3 is 13 residues. Germline V gene data show CDR1 as LNHDA and CDR2 as SQIVND (reference sequence). Trimming took off 5 bases at V and 6 bases at J, with 8 bases between the two ends. The CDR3 sequence is CASSPTEANVLTF. In nucleotides, the CDR3 is TGTGCCAGTAGTCCGACGGAGGCCAACGTCCTGACTTTC.

The rearrangement joins TRBV29-1 to TRBJ2-7; the D is unclear. Germline-derived CDR1 and CDR2 are SQVTM and ANQGSEA. Trimming took 2 bases from V and 2 from J, leaving 10 bases between them. The CDR3 runs 13 residues. The CDR3 spells CSVETFEAYEQYF. Written as DNA, the CDR3 is TGCAGCGTTGAAACGTTCGAGGCCTACGAGCAGTACTTC.

J is TRBJ1-2 and V is TRBV6-1; D unresolved. The CDR3 contains 14 residues. The ends were cut back, 0 bases at V and 1 base at J, with 6 bases in the middle. Looked up from germline, CDR1 is MNHNS and CDR2 is SASEGT. DNA of the CDR3: TGTGCCAGCAGTGAAGCAGTCGATAACTATGGCTACACCTTC. Translated, it gives CASSEAVDNYGYTF.

This chain connects TRBV28 to TRBJ1-2, with no clear D. The ends were cut back, 6 bases at V and 6 bases at J, with 14 bases in the middle. The V gene's germline CDR1 is MDHEN and CDR2 SYDVKM. The CDR3 has 13 amino acids. The CDR3 sequence is CASSPIPLHGYTF. The CDR3 DNA is TGTGCCAGCAGCCCGATCCCCCTTCATGGCTACACCTTC.